Sequencing of this T cell receptor beta chain was carried out in a study of immune characterization of retroperitoneal liposarcoma. TCRdb reanalysed the PCR reads using MiXCR and keeps one entry per CDR3 protein. The repertoire holds about 18,000 distinct CDR3 sequences, with around 40% as singletons. This CDR3 has 15 amino acids. The V and J ends lost 3 bases and 8 bases, in that order; junction bases with no gene match: 11. The clonotype comes from a male donor with retroperitoneal liposarcoma. V is TRBV12-3 or TRBV12-4 and J is TRBJ1-2, with 8 bases identical to TRBD1. The sample comprised blood. CDR3 protein: CASSLGRGRLGGYTF. The CDR3 DNA is TGTGCCAGCAGTTTGGGCAGGGGGCGGTTGGGCGGCTACACCTTC.